This note documents a single T cell receptor (beta chain) sequence. Its target is unknown. The record originates from a study of long-term antiretroviral therapy in people with HIV. Study-level information: The earliest samples came from an era when ART typically awaited falling CD4 counts.

The CDR3 is made up of 16 amino acids. Germline values: CDR1 MNHEY, CDR2 SMNVEV (reference sequence). V was cut by 7 bases and J by 0 bases, with 18 bases left in between. Sequencing used immunoSEQ v3.0 at survey level. TCRdb's table, derived via immunoSEQ multiplex PCR, lists solely in-frame clones and lacks some. The sample lists 9,500 to 12,000 clones; about four fifths were seen once. Samples held about 0.95-10 million cryopreserved PBMC, and DNA extraction followed. Study-wide findings and caveats: HIV repertoires had narrower CDR3 length ranges than controls.

This clonotype was obtained from a man aged 35-49 years with HIV. The chain links TRBV27 to TRBJ1-1; the D gene is possibly TRBD1 (6 bases). This material consisted of unsorted PBMCs, taken 1.8 years after starting antiretroviral therapy. The CDR3 sequence: CASTERVRGMNTEAFF. CDR3 DNA sequence: TGTGCCAGCACCGAAAGAGTCAGGGGAATGAACACTGAAGCTTTCTTT.